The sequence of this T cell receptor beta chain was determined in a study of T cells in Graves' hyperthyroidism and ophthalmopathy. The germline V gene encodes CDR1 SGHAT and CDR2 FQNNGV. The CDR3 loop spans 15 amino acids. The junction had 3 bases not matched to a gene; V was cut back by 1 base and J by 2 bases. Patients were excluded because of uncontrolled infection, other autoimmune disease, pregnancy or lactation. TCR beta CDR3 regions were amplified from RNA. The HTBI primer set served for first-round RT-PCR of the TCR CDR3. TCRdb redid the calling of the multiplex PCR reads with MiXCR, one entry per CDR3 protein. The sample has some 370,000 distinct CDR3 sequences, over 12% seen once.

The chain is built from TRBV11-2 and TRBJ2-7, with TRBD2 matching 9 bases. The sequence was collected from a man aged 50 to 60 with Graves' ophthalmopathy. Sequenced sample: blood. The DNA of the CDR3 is TGTGCCAGCAGCTTAGTAGCGGGAGTCCCCTACGAGCAGTACTTC. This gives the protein CASSLVAGVPYEQYF. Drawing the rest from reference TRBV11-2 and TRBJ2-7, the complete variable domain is EAGVAQSPRYKIIEKRQSVAFWCNPISGHATLYWYQQILGQGPKLLIQFQNNGVVDDSQLPKDRFSAERLKGVDSTLKIQPAKLEDSAVYLCASSLVAGVPYEQYFGPGTRLTVT.